The entry that follows covers one T cell receptor (beta chain) sequence. Its antigen is not identified. This sample is drawn from a study of CD8 T cells in ankylosing spondylitis. TCRdb reprocessed the 5' RACE reads via MiXCR and lists one record per CDR3 protein. The table includes hundreds of thousands of distinct CDR3 sequences, over 15% detected once. Germline values: CDR1 DFQATT, CDR2 SNEGSKA (reference sequence). V gave up 0 bases and J gave up 8 bases; unmatched junction bases: 2. The CDR3 loop spans 12 amino acids. Findings and limits, study-wide: The study identified a TCR beta motif of roughly eight highly homologous variants that appeared characteristic of ankylosing spondylitis blood.

This rearrangement joins TRBV20-1 to TRBJ1-2; 8 bases map to TRBD1. This TCR was recovered from a male donor with ankylosing spondylitis. Sequenced input: blood, either unsorted or a sorted T cell fraction (not recorded which). The DNA for the CDR3 is TGCAGTGCTAGAGATACAGGGGGGGGCTACACCTTC. Protein sequence: CSARDTGGGYTF.